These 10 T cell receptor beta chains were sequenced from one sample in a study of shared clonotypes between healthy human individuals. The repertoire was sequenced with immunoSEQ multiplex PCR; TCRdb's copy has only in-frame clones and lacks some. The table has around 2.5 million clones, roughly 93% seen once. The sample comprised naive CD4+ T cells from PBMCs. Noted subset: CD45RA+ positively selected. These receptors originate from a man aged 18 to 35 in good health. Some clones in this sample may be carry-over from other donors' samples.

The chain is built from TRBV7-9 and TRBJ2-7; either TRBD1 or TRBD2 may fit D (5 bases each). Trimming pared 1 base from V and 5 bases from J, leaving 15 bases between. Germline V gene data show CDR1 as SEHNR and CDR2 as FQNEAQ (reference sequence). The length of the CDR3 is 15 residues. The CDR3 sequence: CASSLVWDVDNEQYF. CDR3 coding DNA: TGTGCCAGCAGCTTAGTTTGGGACGTTGATAACGAGCAGTACTTC.

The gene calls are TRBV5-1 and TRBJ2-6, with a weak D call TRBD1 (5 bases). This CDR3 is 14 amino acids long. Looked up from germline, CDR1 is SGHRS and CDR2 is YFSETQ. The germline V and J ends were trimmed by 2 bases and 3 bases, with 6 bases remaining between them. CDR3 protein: CASSFQGGANVLTF. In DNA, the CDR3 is TGCGCCAGCAGCTTCCAGGGTGGGGCCAACGTCCTGACTTTC.

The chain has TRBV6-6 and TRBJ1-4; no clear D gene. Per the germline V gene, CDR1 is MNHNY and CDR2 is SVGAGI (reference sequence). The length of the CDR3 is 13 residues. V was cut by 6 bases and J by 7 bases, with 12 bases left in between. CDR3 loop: CASSIVRAEKLFF. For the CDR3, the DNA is TGTGCCAGCAGCATCGTGAGGGCTGAAAAACTGTTTTTT.

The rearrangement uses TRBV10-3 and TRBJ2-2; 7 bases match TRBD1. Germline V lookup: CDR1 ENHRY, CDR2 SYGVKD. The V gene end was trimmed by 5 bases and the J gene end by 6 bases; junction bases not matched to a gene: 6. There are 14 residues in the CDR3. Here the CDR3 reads CAISPGQSAGELFF. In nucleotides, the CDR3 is TGTGCCATCAGTCCGGGACAGAGCGCCGGGGAGCTGTTTTTT.

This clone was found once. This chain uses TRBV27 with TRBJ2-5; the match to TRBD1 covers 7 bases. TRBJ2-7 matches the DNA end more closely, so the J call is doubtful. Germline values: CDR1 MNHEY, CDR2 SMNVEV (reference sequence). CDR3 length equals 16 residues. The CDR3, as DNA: TGTGCCAGCAGTTGGCTGGGACAGTCCATGGACTACGAGCAGTACTTC. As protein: CASSWLGQSMDYEQYF.

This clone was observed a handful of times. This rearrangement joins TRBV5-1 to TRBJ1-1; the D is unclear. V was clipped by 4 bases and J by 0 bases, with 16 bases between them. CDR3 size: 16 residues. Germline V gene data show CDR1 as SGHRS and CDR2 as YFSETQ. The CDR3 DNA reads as TGCGCCAGCAGCCCTCGGTGGGGTCCGATGAACACTGAAGCTTTCTTT. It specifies CASSPRWGPMNTEAFF.

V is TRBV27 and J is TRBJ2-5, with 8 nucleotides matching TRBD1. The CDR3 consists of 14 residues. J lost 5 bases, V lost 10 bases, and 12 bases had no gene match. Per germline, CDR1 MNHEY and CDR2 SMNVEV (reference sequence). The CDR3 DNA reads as TGTGCCACCGCGGAGGACAGGGACCGGGAGACCCAGTACTTC. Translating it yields CATAEDRDRETQYF.

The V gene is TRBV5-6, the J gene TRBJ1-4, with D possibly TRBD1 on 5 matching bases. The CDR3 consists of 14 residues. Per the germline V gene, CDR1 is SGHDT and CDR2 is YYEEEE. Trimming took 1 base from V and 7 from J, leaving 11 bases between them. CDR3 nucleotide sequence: TGTGCCAGCAGCTTGCGGGGAAGGGGTGAAAAACTGTTTTTT. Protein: CASSLRGRGEKLFF.

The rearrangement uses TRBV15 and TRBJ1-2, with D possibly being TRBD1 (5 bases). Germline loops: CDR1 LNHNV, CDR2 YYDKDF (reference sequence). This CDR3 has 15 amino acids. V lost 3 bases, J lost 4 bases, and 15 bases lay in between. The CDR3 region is CATSSGTAGSYGYTF. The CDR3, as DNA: TGTGCCACCAGCAGCGGGACGGCCGGTTCCTATGGCTACACCTTC. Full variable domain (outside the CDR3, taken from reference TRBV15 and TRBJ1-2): DAMVIQNPRYQVTQFGKPVTLSCSQTLNHNVMYWYQQKSSQAPKLLFHYYDKDFNNEADTPDNFQSRRPNTSFCFLDIRSPGLGDTAMYLCATSSGTAGSYGYTFGSGTRLTVV.

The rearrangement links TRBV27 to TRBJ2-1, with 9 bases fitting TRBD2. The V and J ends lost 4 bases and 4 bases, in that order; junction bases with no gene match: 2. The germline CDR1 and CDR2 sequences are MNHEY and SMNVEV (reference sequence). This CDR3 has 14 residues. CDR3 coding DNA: TGTGCCAGCAGTTCGACTAGCGGTTACAATGAGCAGTTCTTC. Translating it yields CASSSTSGYNEQFF.